This T cell receptor beta chain was recovered during a study of CD8+ T cells in alopecia areata. Looking at the study overall: The study gave treated patients oral tofacitinib at 5 to 10 mg twice daily. Findings of the study overall: Lesional scalp, notably in alopecia totalis/universalis, had clonality above that of normal scalp. Significant decreases in scalp clonality and expanded CD8+ clones followed tofacitinib treatment.

To note about this clone: Its antigen is not identified.

Treatment: oral pan-JAK inhibitor, 5-10 mg twice daily. Peripheral blood and lesional scalp punch biopsies came from alopecia areata patients. Extracted RNA was reverse transcribed, and the resulting cDNA served as sequencing template. Libraries were prepared by immunoSEQ multiplex PCR; TCRdb keeps only in-frame clonotypes and omits some of them. Of roughly 190,000 clones in the sample, 50% to 60% were seen once. CDR1 and CDR2 (germline): MNHNS, SASEGT. This CDR3 contains 14 residues. Trimming shortened V by 5 bases and J by 4 bases, and 14 bases separated the two germline ends. The TCR sequence derives from a human donor with alopecia areata. The chain combines TRBV6-1 with TRBJ1-2, with a weak D call TRBD1 (5 bases). Sequences were derived from CD4+ T cells sorted from blood, sampled at week 4, from a patient treated with tofacitinib. The CDR3 sequence is CASSSKDNLYGYTF. For the CDR3, the DNA is TGTGCCAGCAGTAGTAAGGACAATCTCTATGGCTACACCTTC.